This T cell receptor (beta chain) was captured by sequencing in a study of CD8+ T cells in alopecia areata. Study-wide context: Those patients who were treated received oral tofacitinib, which was given at 5 to 10 mg twice daily for moderate-to-severe alopecia areata. The tofacitinib course ran for 6 to 18 months and was followed by 6 months off drug.

Treatment of the sample: oral pan-JAK inhibitor, 5-10 mg twice daily. The authors extracted RNA and reverse transcribed it into cDNA as the sequencing template. Here immunoSEQ multiplex PCR was the method, and the copy in TCRdb shows in-frame clones only, minus some. This table has some 200,000 clones, roughly three fifths appearing once. Trimming removed 6 bases at V and 13 bases at J, with 19 bases between. This CDR3 region has 13 residues. General study results and limits: It was observed that many expanded lesional clones persisted in scalp and blood during tofacitinib. Among the top 100, expanded CD8+ clones, as well as scalp clonality, were significantly decreased by tofacitinib.

This clone was counted only a few times. What it recognizes is unknown. The sequence was collected from a human donor with alopecia areata. The starting material was CD4+ T cells sorted from blood, obtained at week 4, from a patient treated with tofacitinib. The gene calls are TRBV23-1 and TRBJ2-4; D not resolved. TRBV23-1 is assigned to the ORF class and has an uncertain function. This CDR3 reads CASRFMDDQLQYF. In nucleotides, the CDR3 is TGCGCCAGCAGGTTCATGGATGACCAACTCCAGTACTTC.